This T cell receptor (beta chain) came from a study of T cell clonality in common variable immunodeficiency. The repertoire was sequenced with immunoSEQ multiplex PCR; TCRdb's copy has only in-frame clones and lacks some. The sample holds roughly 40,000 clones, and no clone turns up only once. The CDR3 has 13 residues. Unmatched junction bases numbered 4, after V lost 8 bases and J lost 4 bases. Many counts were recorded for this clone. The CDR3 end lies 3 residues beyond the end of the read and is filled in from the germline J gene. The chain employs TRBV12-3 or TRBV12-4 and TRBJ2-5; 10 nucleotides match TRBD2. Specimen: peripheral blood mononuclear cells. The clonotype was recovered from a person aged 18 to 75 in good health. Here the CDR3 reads CASRRLAGETQYF. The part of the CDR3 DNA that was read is TGTGCCAGCCGTCGACTAGCGGGAGAGACC.